A selection of T cell receptor beta chains follows, all from one sample in a study of shared clonotypes between healthy human individuals. Profiling relied on immunoSEQ multiplex PCR, and the TCRdb table lists in-frame clones only, not all of them. The data hold approximately 720,000 clones, with 72% observed a single time. What was sequenced was memory CD4+ T cells sorted from blood. These receptor sequences come from a woman in her thirties in good health. Both conserved end residues are part of each CDR3. Each record gives: clone size, D gene, V gene, J gene, CDR3 protein, CDR3 DNA. A D gene is named only where the DNA matches it firmly. Expanded clones get a size class; other rows say once, few or many, or leave the size out.

>.|.|TRBV29-1|TRBJ1-2
CSEVSARGYTF
TGCAGCGAGGTCTCGGCCCGGGGCTACACCTTC
>.|.|TRBV4-1|TRBJ1-5
CASSQDRGGLLTQHF
TGCGCCAGCAGCCAAGATCGGGGGGGGCTGCTGACCCAGCATTTT
>.|.|TRBV6-5|TRBJ1-1
CASSYSRAMNTEAFF
TGTGCCAGCAGTTACTCGAGAGCTATGAACACTGAAGCTTTCTTT
>few|.|TRBV4-2|TRBJ1-2
CASSLIATASGGYTF
TGTGCCAGCAGCCTGATTGCGACAGCTTCCGGTGGCTACACCTTC
>.|.|TRBV28|TRBJ1-5
CASSLGGQPQHF
TGTGCCAGCAGTTTGGGGGGTCAGCCCCAGCATTTT
>.|TRBD2|TRBV4-1|TRBJ2-2
CASSQVDLAGGNTGELFF
TGCGCCAGCAGCCAAGTTGATCTAGCGGGAGGAAACACCGGGGAGCTGTTTTTT
>.|TRBD2|TRBV11-3|TRBJ2-1
CASRRGTSGGSNEQFF
TGTGCCAGCAGGAGGGGAACTAGCGGGGGAAGTAATGAGCAGTTCTTC
>.|.|TRBV6-1|TRBJ1-2
CASSERAKDGYTF
TGTGCCAGCAGTGAACGTGCAAAGGATGGCTACACCTTC
>.|TRBD2|TRBV6-1|TRBJ2-3
CASSVRPSGSTDTQYF
TGTGCCAGCAGTGTGAGGCCTAGCGGGAGCACAGATACGCAGTATTTT
>.|TRBD1|TRBV7-9|TRBJ1-2
CASSFGTAQGYTF
TGTGCCAGCAGCTTCGGGACAGCTCAGGGCTACACCTTC
>.|.|TRBV28|TRBJ1-2
CASSLLGVGGSANYGYTF
TGTGCCAGCAGTTTACTCGGTGTCGGGGGATCCGCTAACTATGGCTACACCTTC
>few|.|TRBV5-4|TRBJ1-2
CASSLETDYGYTF
TGTGCCAGCAGCTTGGAGACAGACTATGGCTACACCTTC
>.|.|TRBV9|TRBJ2-7
CASSRGGETYEQYF
TGTGCCAGCAGCCGAGGGGGGGAGACCTACGAGCAGTACTTC
>.|.|TRBV7-2|TRBJ1-4
CASSAAGSGGREKLFF
TGTGCCAGCAGCGCTGCTGGTTCGGGGGGTCGGGAAAAACTGTTTTTT
>.|TRBD2|TRBV27|TRBJ2-5
CASSLTSGIQETQYF
TGTGCCAGCAGTTTAACTAGCGGGATACAAGAGACCCAGTACTTC
>few|TRBD2|TRBV19|TRBJ2-7
CASSSSGTRYEQYF
TGTGCCAGTAGTTCTAGCGGGACGCGCTACGAGCAGTACTTC
>.|.|TRBV2|TRBJ1-5
CASKRTANQPQHF
TGTGCCAGCAAAAGGACAGCTAATCAGCCCCAGCATTTT
>.|TRBD1|TRBV6-5|TRBJ2-7
CASNSQGRGYEQYF
TGTGCCAGCAATTCACAGGGGAGAGGATACGAGCAGTACTTC
>.|.|TRBV7-9|TRBJ2-1
CASSRDSGVYNEQFF
TGTGCCAGCAGCCGTGACTCGGGGGTCTACAATGAGCAGTTCTTC
>.|.|TRBV7-2|TRBJ1-2
CASSVDFNYGYTF
TGTGCCAGCAGCGTGGACTTTAACTATGGCTACACCTTC
>.|.|TRBV4-2|TRBJ2-7
CASSQEKDGGSTYEQYF
TGTGCCAGCAGCCAAGAAAAAGACGGGGGAAGCACCTACGAGCAGTACTTC
>.|TRBD1|TRBV2|TRBJ1-6
CASSEGQGNSPLHF
TGTGCCAGCAGTGAGGGACAGGGGAATTCACCCCTCCACTTT
>.|.|TRBV28|TRBJ1-2
CASSGGAADYGYTF
TGTGCCAGCAGTGGGGGGGCAGCGGACTATGGCTACACCTTC
>.|.|TRBV14|TRBJ2-1
CASSRREAGSYNEQFF
TGTGCCAGCAGTCGGAGGGAAGCGGGCTCCTACAATGAGCAGTTCTTC
>.|TRBD2|TRBV25-1|TRBJ2-1
CASSGSGLVNEQFF
TGTGCCAGCAGTGGCTCGGGACTAGTCAATGAGCAGTTCTTC
>.|.|TRBV6-1|TRBJ1-3
CASSVEGNTIYF
TGTGCCAGCAGTGTGGAGGGAAACACCATATATTTT
>once|TRBD1|TRBV5-1|TRBJ1-4
CASRAGTGAEKLFF
TGCGCCAGCAGGGCCGGGACAGGCGCCGAAAAACTGTTTTTT
>.|.|TRBV5-1|TRBJ2-5
CASSLEGGETQYF
TGCGCCAGCAGCTTGGAGGGCGGGGAGACCCAGTACTTC
>.|TRBD2|TRBV4-1|TRBJ2-3
CASSQEREWGTDTQYF
TGCGCCAGCAGCCAAGAGCGGGAGTGGGGCACAGATACGCAGTATTTT
>.|TRBD2|TRBV28|TRBJ2-7
CASTRAGGGHEQYF
TGTGCCAGCACCCGAGCGGGAGGGGGCCACGAGCAGTACTTC